This T cell receptor beta chain was profiled in a study of cytotoxic CD8 clonotypes in ibrutinib-treated CLL. The assay was immunoSEQ multiplex PCR, and TCRdb's table has in-frame clones only and misses some. The sample contains 40,000 or so clones, 49% of which appear only once. This clonotype originated in a human donor with chronic lymphocytic leukemia. Here the sequenced sample was PBMCs, taken before ibrutinib treatment.

CDR3 bases: TGTGCCAGCAGCTACCGGGGGTCCTACAATGAGCAGTTCTTC. This translates into CASSYRGSYNEQFF. The chain is built from TRBV11-2 and TRBJ2-1; TRBD2 is a possible D gene (6 bases). Germline lookup yields CDR1 SGHAT and CDR2 FQNNGV. This CDR3 contains 14 residues. Between the trimmed V and J ends, which lost 4 bases and 1 base, there was a span of 8 bases.